This TCR beta chain was observed in a study of blood T cell repertoires in COVID-19. Some clones are missing from TCRdb's copy, which holds only in-frame ones; the method was immunoSEQ multiplex PCR. The table includes fewer than 100,000 clones, about four fifths detected once. This clone has a handful of counts. CDR1 and CDR2 (germline): SGHNT, YYREEE (reference sequence). J lost 4 bases, V lost 0 bases, and 9 bases had no gene match. The CDR3 has 17 amino acids. The clonotype comes from a man between 65 and 85 years old with acute or convalescent COVID-19. The specimen sequenced was peripheral blood. The chain employs TRBV5-4 and TRBJ1-2, with 10 bases identical to TRBD1. The CDR3: CASSLDWGQGSAYGYTF. The DNA of the CDR3 is TGTGCCAGCAGCTTGGATTGGGGACAGGGGAGCGCCTATGGCTACACCTTC.